These 19 T cell receptor beta chains were sequenced from one sample in a study of shared clonotypes between healthy human individuals. The repertoire was sequenced with immunoSEQ multiplex PCR; TCRdb's copy has only in-frame clones and lacks some. The sample includes some 320,000 clones, around 90% of them seen just once. Sequencing used memory CD8+ T cells sorted from blood. Subset indicated: CD45RO+ cells pooled with CCR7-negative TemRA cells. The receptors were gathered from a man aged 18-30 years in good health.

CDR3 DNA: TGTGCCTGGAGTTGGTTGGGAGGGACCCAGTACTTC. It yields the protein CAWSWLGGTQYF. The chain links TRBV30 to TRBJ2-5; D might be TRBD2 (6 bases). This CDR3 has 12 amino acids. The V gene's germline CDR1 is GTSNPN and CDR2 SVGIG (reference sequence). V was trimmed by 2 bases and J by 7 bases, leaving 11 bases between them.

V usage is TRBV9 and J usage is TRBJ1-1; possibly TRBD1 for D (6 bases). This CDR3 has 15 residues. V lost 3 bases, J lost 0 bases, and 12 bases lay in between. The germline CDR1 and CDR2 sequences are SGDLS and YYNGEE. The CDR3 DNA reads as TGTGCCAGCAGCGAGATGACAGGATTGAACACTGAAGCTTTCTTT. Protein sequence: CASSEMTGLNTEAFF.

Regarding this clone: Other DNA sequences in the same sample also yield this CDR3. The chain combines TRBV7-9 with TRBJ2-5, with 7 bases lining up with TRBD1. Losses at the gene ends were 5 bases for V and 2 bases for J; bases not matched to a gene: 2. The CDR3 is 13 amino acids. In germline, CDR1 is SEHNR, CDR2 FQNEAQ (reference sequence). DNA of the CDR3: TGTGCCAGCAGCCCCAGGGGGCAAGAGACCCAGTACTTC. This sequence encodes CASSPRGQETQYF.

The chain has TRBV6-1 and TRBJ2-1; TRBD1 matches 7 bases. Per the germline V gene, CDR1 is MNHNS and CDR2 is SASEGT. The ends lost 4 bases at V and 6 bases at J; junction bases unmatched: 12. The length of the CDR3 is 16 residues. Here the CDR3 DNA reads TGTGCCAGCAGTGCCAACAGGGGCCCGCTTCCCAATGAGCAGTTCTTC. Encoded protein: CASSANRGPLPNEQFF.

This rearrangement joins TRBV18 to TRBJ1-3; D remains ambiguous. The germline gives CDR1 KGHSH, CDR2 LQKENI. V shed 3 bases and J shed 0 bases, with 9 bases lying between them. This CDR3 has 15 residues. The CDR3 protein is CASSPGSPSGNTIYF. CDR3 nucleotides: TGTGCCAGCTCACCTGGGTCCCCCTCTGGAAACACCATATATTTT.

The rearrangement joins TRBV5-1 to TRBJ2-5, with 13 bases identical to TRBD2. Per germline, CDR1 SGHRS and CDR2 YFSETQ. The CDR3 consists of 15 residues. V dropped 0 bases and J dropped 4; count of bases not matched to a gene: 0. DNA of the CDR3: TGCGCCAGCAGCTTGGGACTAGCGGGAGGAGAGACCCAGTACTTC. This gives the protein CASSLGLAGGETQYF.

V usage is TRBV6-1 and J usage is TRBJ1-2; D remains unclear. The CDR3 extends over 12 amino acids. V lost 3 bases, J lost 5 bases, and 7 bases lay in between. Germline V gene lookup returns CDR1 MNHNS and CDR2 SASEGT. CDR3 bases: TGTGCCAGCAGTGACCCTCTATATGGCTACACCTTC. It yields the protein CASSDPLYGYTF.

This clone has only a few counts. The chain carries TRBV6-5 and TRBJ2-7; 7 nucleotides line up with TRBD2. The germline V gene encodes CDR1 MNHEY and CDR2 SVGAGI. The CDR3 extends over 14 amino acids. After removal of 4 bases from V and 2 bases from J, the junction contained 5 bases not matched to a gene. CDR3 sequence: CASSSGTITYEQYF. The CDR3, as DNA: TGTGCCAGCAGTTCCGGGACTATCACCTACGAGCAGTACTTC.

The rearrangement joins TRBV10-3 to TRBJ2-2, with TRBD1 identical over 7 bases. The junction had 12 bases not matched to a gene; V was cut back by 2 bases and J by 6 bases. CDR1 ENHRY and CDR2 SYGVKD come from the germline V gene. The CDR3 contains 17 residues. As DNA, the CDR3 is TGTGCCATCAGTGAGATCAGGGGGATTGTAGGTGCCGGGGAGCTGTTTTTT. Protein product: CAISEIRGIVGAGELFF.

Regarding this clone: This sample also contains other DNA sequences that code for the same CDR3. V usage is TRBV27 and J usage is TRBJ1-5; maybe TRBD1 (5 bases). The CDR3 covers 16 residues. Trimming left V 0 bases short and J 4 bases short, with 13 bases between. In germline, CDR1 is MNHEY, CDR2 SMNVEV (reference sequence). The CDR3 sequence: CASSLSGGEGNQPQHF. The CDR3 DNA reads TGTGCCAGCAGTTTATCGGGAGGGGAAGGGAATCAGCCCCAGCATTTT.

J is TRBJ2-3 and V is TRBV6-5; a possible D gene is TRBD1 (5 bases). Trimming removed 0 bases at V and 3 bases at J, with 13 bases between. CDR3 size: 16 residues. CDR1 and CDR2 (germline): MNHEY, SVGAGI. CDR3 region: CASSYSGPGYTDTQYF. Here the CDR3 DNA reads TGTGCCAGCAGTTACTCGGGGCCCGGGTATACAGATACGCAGTATTTT.

This rearrangement joins TRBV5-1 to TRBJ1-1; D uncertain. The CDR3 has 16 residues. Per the germline V gene, CDR1 is SGHRS and CDR2 is YFSETQ. V lost 0 bases to trimming and J lost 5 bases, with 17 bases between them. CDR3 coding DNA: TGCGCCAGCAGCTTGGAGCCGGGAATTAGGAGGACTGAAGCTTTCTTT. Amino acid sequence: CASSLEPGIRRTEAFF.

This sequence joins TRBV4-1 and TRBJ2-7, with D possibly matching TRBD1 (5 bases). Germline-derived CDR1 and CDR2 are MGHRA and YSYEKL. Trimming removed 0 bases at V and 9 bases at J, with 15 bases between. The CDR3 sequence is 14 residues long. The CDR3 nucleotides are TGCGCCAGCAGCCAAGAACTCAGGGATCTCGTGCAGTACTTC. Translated: CASSQELRDLVQYF.

This clone was observed a single time. The V call is TRBV6-6, the J call TRBJ2-7; D is perhaps TRBD1 (7 bases). Germline V gene lookup returns CDR1 MNHNY and CDR2 SVGAGI (reference sequence). This CDR3 is 15 amino acids long. The ends were cut back, 7 bases at V and 3 bases at J, with 19 bases in the middle. The CDR3 is CASISVRRGHYEQYF. DNA of the CDR3: TGTGCCAGCATAAGCGTTAGGAGGGGGCACTACGAGCAGTACTTC.

The chain couples TRBV2 to TRBJ2-7; 15 bases map to TRBD2. Germline lookup yields CDR1 SNHLY and CDR2 FYNNEI. CDR3 length equals 16 residues. J gave up 4 bases and V 2 bases, and 3 bases lay outside the gene matches. CDR3 nucleotide sequence: TGTGCCAGCAGTGAAAGGACTAGCGGGGGGGTATACGAGCAGTACTTC. Translated: CASSERTSGGVYEQYF.

CDR3 sequence: CASSSTSGDYEQYF. The CDR3 DNA reads as TGTGCCAGCAGCTCGACTAGCGGGGACTACGAGCAGTACTTC. This chain joins TRBV7-9 and TRBJ2-7; 11 bases fit TRBD2. CDR3 length: 14 residues. Germline V gene lookup returns CDR1 SEHNR and CDR2 FQNEAQ (reference sequence). V was pared by 4 bases and J by 3 bases, with 2 bases of the junction left unmatched.

The chain carries TRBV15 and TRBJ1-5, with D perhaps matching TRBD1 (5 bases). With 6 bases removed from V and 2 bases from J, the gap between germline ends came to 17 bases. Germline V gene lookup returns CDR1 LNHNV and CDR2 YYDKDF (reference sequence). CDR3 length equals 16 residues. The CDR3, as DNA: TGTGCCACCAGGAGTCGGGGAGGGGTTGGCAATCAGCCCCAGCATTTT. Its translation is CATRSRGGVGNQPQHF. Variable domain in full (rest from reference TRBV15 and TRBJ1-5): DAMVIQNPRYQVTQFGKPVTLSCSQTLNHNVMYWYQQKSSQAPKLLFHYYDKDFNNEADTPDNFQSRRPNTSFCFLDIRSPGLGDTAMYLCATRSRGGVGNQPQHFGDGTRLSIL.

The chain joins TRBV7-9 to TRBJ1-1; D not resolved. Trimming took off 1 base at V and 6 bases at J, with 6 bases between the two ends. The CDR3 totals 12 residues. Germline V gene data show CDR1 as SEHNR and CDR2 as FQNEAQ (reference sequence). CDR3 DNA sequence: TGTGCCAGCAGCTTAGATGCCCCTGAAGCTTTCTTT. It is translated as CASSLDAPEAFF.

This clone was counted a single time. A junction end diverges from the germline sequence, so it may reflect a read error. The rearrangement joins TRBV18 to TRBJ1-2; 8 nucleotides line up with TRBD1. CDR3 length equals 13 residues. Germline-derived CDR1 and CDR2 are KGHSH and LQKENI. The CDR3 protein is CASSPPGQGIAPF. Written as DNA, the CDR3 is TGTGCCAGCTCACCTCCCGGACAGGGAATAGCGCCCTTC. Variable domain in full (rest from reference TRBV18 and TRBJ1-2): NAGVMQNPRHLVRRRGQEARLRCSPMKGHSHVYWYRQLPEEGLKFMVYLQKENIIDESGMPKERFSAEFPKEGPSILRIQQVVRGDSAAYFCASSPPGQGIAPFGSGTRLTVV.